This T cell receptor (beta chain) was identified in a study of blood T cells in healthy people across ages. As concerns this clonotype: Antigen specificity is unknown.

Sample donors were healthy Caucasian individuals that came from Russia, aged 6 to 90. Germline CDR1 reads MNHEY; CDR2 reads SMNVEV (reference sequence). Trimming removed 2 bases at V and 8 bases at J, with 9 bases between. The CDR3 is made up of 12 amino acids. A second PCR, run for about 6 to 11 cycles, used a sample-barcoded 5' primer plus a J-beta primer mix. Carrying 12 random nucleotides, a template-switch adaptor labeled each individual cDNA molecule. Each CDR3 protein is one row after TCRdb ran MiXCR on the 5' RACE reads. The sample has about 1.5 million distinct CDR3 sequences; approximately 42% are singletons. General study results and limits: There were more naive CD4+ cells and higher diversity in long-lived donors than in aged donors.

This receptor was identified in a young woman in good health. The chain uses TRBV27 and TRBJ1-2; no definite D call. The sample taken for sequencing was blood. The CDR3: CASSLDLRGYTF. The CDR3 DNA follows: TGTGCCAGCAGTTTAGACCTGAGGGGCTACACCTTC.